This T cell receptor beta chain was sequenced for a study of human T cells and chemical hapten exposure (dated by TCRdb to the early 2020s). With respect to the entire study: For sensitization, 2% DPC in acetone was applied to a 2 cm by 2 cm area of upper inner arm skin. Throughout the roughly 26-week study period, patients were also given weekly therapeutic DPC doses on the scalp. Patch testing on the upper back used Finn chambers containing 0.01% DPC, with scoring done after 6 days according to International Contact Dermatitis Research Group standards. The patient cohort, mostly female, included alopecia areata with under or over 50% scalp involvement, alopecia totalis and alopecia universalis. The libraries were sequenced as a pool, and the TCR yield per sample differed mostly because of small variations in library volumes within the pool. The study tracked peripheral blood TCR repertoire changes in vivo during primary and secondary sensitization to the hapten diphenylcyclopropenone (DPC) in alopecia patients. Blood samples were taken from patients before sensitization (week 0) and then at 2, 6 and about 24 weeks after DPC sensitization. Blood for TCR sequencing was provided by twenty-nine alopecia patients at one to four time points (pre-sensitization, 2, 6 and 24 weeks). Both TCR alpha and TCR beta chains were sequenced from each blood RNA sample.

The sample holds a few counts of this clonotype. What this receptor recognizes is not known. No base quality information exists; no much larger clone differs at one position. The sample's time point label, in plain terms: patch test 1, 2 weeks after DPC sensitization. Taken with the paper, the label for treatment or condition translates to: therapeutic diphenylcyclopropenone sensitization with weekly scalp DPC. Total RNA was isolated from unfractionated whole blood collected in Tempus Blood RNA tubes. At every patch-test visit, the blood draw took place before the patch test was put on. To be eligible, patients had to be aged 18 to 70, diagnosed with alopecia and judged suitable for DPC therapy, while pregnant patients were excluded. What the authors observed across the whole study: No change with DPC sensitization was found in the number of TCRs above 1 in 1000 frequency, and no evidence of global repertoire structure alterations was found. Patch test score correlated positively with the number of PT1 expanded TCRs, reaching significance at thresholds 8, 16 and 32 but not at 4. Because every patient had alopecia, a presumed autoimmune disease, the patients' immune response might differ from that of healthy individuals. Compared with pre-sensitization or healthy control sets, expanded TCRs formed significantly more large CDR3 similarity clusters, which is consistent with antigen-driven responses. After repeated subsampling, the strength of the expansion versus patch-test correlation and the threshold at which it became significant changed.

Library construction relied on RACE. The reads were generated on a NextSeq 500. During library preparation, unique molecular identifiers were attached to individual cDNA molecules so that TCRs could be counted in a quantitative, reproducible way. The study's own analysis went as follows. A median of roughly 100,000 TCRs per sample was observed, with a range of about 20,000 to 700,000. V, J and CDR3 annotation of the TCR reads was carried out using the Decombinator software suite. Every sample was subsampled to the same number of TCRs (28,000) for the PS versus PT1 abundance plots. Expanded TCRs were defined as absent before sensitization and observed at least eight times at the 2-week time point. TCRdb ran its own pipeline on the public reads, namely fastp trimming at Q25 and MiXCR clone calling, and kept in-frame beta chains. Identical CDR3 protein sequences are pooled into one entry, listed with their most common genes and DNA. The V and J calls were not made by the authors but by TCRdb's processing. Present in this sample are roughly 50,000 distinct CDR3 sequences, 8% to 13% of which were seen just once. Of the sample, 1.8% is held by the ten largest clones.

From the germline V gene (reference sequence), CDR1 is GTSNPN and CDR2 is SVGIG. The CDR3 holds 14 amino acids from the cysteine to the phenylalanine. The read is trimmed to its CDR3 DNA, 42 bases read in frame from base 1. V and J lose 1 base and 1 base, and a span of 11 bases separates them. The chain is encoded by TRBV30 joined to TRBJ2-7, with the D gene not confidently named. The TCR sequence derives from a woman in her 40s with alopecia areata. Some clones in this sample may be carry-over from other donors' samples. Sequencing was performed on whole blood, taken in connection with sensitization to the hapten diphenylcyclopropenone (DPC). The CDR3 region reads CAWSGFGFSYEQYF. Read as DNA, the sequence is TGTGCCTGGAGTGGGTTCGGCTTTTCCTACGAGCAGTACTTC.